The following is a T cell receptor (beta chain) sequence with its context. Primed by a sample-barcoded 5' primer and a J-beta primer mix, a second PCR proceeded for about 6 to 12 cycles. A template-switch adaptor containing 12 random nucleotides labeled each cDNA molecule. Each CDR3 protein gets one entry after TCRdb re-called the 5' RACE reads with MiXCR. The sample records some 1.7 million distinct CDR3 sequences, roughly 27% being singletons. These data belong to a study of blood T cells in healthy people across ages. Trimming removed 5 bases at V and 7 bases at J, with 12 bases between. Germline V gene data show CDR1 as DFQATT and CDR2 as SNEGSKA (reference sequence). This CDR3 is built from 12 residues.

This chain connects TRBV20-1 to TRBJ2-1, with D unresolved. The source of this sequence is a woman in her twenties or thirties in good health. Input material: blood. This CDR3 reads CSAPGPPNEQFF. The CDR3 DNA sequence: TGCAGTGCTCCTGGTCCGCCGAATGAGCAGTTCTTC.